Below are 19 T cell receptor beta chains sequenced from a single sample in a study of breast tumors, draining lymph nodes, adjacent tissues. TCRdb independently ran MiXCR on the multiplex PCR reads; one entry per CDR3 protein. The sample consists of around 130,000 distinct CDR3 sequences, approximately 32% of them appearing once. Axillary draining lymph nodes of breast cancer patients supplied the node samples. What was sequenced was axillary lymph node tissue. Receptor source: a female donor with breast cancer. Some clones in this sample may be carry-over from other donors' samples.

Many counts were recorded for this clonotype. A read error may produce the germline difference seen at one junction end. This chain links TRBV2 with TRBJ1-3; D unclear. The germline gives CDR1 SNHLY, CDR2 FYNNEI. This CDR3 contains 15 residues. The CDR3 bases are TGTGCCAGCAGTAGTATGGTTAGCTCTGGAAGCACCATATATTTT. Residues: CASSSMVSSGSTIYF.

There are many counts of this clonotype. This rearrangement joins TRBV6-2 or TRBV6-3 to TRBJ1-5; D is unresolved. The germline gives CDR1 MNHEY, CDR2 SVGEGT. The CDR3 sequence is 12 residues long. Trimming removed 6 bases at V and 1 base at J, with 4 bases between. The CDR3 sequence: CASRDSNQPQHF. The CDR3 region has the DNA TGTGCCAGCAGGGACAGCAATCAGCCCCAGCATTTT.

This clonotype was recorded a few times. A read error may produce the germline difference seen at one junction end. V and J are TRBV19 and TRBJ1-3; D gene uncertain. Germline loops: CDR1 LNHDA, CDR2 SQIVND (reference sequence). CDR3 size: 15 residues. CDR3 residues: CASSIDAESGNTMYF. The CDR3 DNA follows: TGTGCCAGTAGTATAGATGCAGAATCTGGAAACACCATGTATTTT.

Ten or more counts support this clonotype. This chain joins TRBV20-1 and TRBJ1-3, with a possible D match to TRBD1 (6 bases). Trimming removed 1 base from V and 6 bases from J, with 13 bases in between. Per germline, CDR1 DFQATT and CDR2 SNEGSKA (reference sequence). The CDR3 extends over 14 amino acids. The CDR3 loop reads CSARVSGQANTIYF. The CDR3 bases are TGCAGTGCTAGAGTTTCGGGACAAGCAAACACCATATATTTT.

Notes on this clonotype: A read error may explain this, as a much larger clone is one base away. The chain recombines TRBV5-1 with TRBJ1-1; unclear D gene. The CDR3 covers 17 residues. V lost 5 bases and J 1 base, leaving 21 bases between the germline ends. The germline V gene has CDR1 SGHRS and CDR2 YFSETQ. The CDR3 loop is CASSPRFGQNWNTEAFF. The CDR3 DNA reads TGCGCCAGCAGTCCTAGATTTGGGCAGAACTGGAACACTGAAGCTTTCTTT.

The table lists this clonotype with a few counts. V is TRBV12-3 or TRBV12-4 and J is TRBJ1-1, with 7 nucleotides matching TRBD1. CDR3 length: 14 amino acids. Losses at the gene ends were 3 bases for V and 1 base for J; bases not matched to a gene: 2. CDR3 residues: CASSFQGGNTEAFF. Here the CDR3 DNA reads TGTGCCAGCAGTTTCCAGGGGGGGAACACTGAAGCTTTCTTT.

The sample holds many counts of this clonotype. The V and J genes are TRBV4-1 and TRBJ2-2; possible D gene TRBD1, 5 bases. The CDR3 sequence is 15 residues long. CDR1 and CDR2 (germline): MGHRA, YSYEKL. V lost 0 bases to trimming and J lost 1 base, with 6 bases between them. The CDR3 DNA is TGCGCCAGCAGCCAAGATGACAGGAACACCGGGGAGCTGTTTTTT. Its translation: CASSQDDRNTGELFF.

CDR3 in amino acids: CASSSGDEETQYF. The DNA for the CDR3 is TGTGCCAGCAGCTCCGGGGACGAAGAGACCCAGTACTTC. J is TRBJ2-5 and V is TRBV4-2; tentatively, D is TRBD1 or TRBD2 (5 bases each). Looked up from germline, CDR1 is LGHNA and CDR2 is YNFKEQ. The CDR3 is 13 amino acids. V was trimmed by 5 bases and J by 3 bases, leaving 10 bases between them.

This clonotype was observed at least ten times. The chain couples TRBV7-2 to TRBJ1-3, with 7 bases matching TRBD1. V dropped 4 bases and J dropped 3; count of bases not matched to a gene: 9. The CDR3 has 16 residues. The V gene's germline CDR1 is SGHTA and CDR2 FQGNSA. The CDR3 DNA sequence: TGTGCCAGCAGCTCACGGGGGCAGGGGGTTGGAAACACCATATATTTT. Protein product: CASSSRGQGVGNTIYF.

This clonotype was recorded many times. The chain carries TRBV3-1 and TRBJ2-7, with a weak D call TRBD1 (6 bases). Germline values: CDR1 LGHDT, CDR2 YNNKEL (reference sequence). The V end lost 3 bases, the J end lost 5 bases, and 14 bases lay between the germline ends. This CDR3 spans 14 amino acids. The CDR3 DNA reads TGTGCCAGCAGCCATAGAACCGGGACACACGAGCAGTACTTC. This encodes CASSHRTGTHEQYF.

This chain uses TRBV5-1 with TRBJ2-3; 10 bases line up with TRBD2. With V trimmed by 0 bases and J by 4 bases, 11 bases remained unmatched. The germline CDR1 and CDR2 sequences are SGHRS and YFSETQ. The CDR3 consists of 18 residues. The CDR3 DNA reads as TGCGCCAGCAGCTTGGTGGCTAGCGGGGGAGGACGGGCAGATACGCAGTATTTT. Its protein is CASSLVASGGGRADTQYF.

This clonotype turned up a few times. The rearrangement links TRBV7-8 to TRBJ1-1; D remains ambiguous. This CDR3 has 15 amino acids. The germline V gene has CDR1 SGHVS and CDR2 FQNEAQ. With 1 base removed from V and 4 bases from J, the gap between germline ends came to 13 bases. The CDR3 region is CASSLVSGVGTEAFF. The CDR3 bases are TGTGCCAGCAGCTTAGTGTCAGGCGTAGGCACTGAAGCTTTCTTT. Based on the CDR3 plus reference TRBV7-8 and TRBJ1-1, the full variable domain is GAGVSQSPRYKVAKRGQDVALRCDPISGHVSLFWYQQALGQGPEFLTYFQNEAQLDKSGLPSDRFFAERPEGSVSTLKIQRTQQEDSAVYLCASSLVSGVGTEAFFGQGTRLTVV.

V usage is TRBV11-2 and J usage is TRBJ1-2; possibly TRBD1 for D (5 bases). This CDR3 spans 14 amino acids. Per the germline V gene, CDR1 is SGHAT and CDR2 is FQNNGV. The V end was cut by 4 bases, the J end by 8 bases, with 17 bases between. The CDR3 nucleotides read TGTGCCAGCAGCTCGGACACCGACCTAGGGGGCTACACCTTC. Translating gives CASSSDTDLGGYTF.

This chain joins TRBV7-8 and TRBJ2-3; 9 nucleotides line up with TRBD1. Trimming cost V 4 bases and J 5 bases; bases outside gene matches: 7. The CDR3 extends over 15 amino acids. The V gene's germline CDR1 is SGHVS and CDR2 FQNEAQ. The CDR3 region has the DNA TGTGCCAGCAGCTCCCGGACAGGGGATCTAGATACGCAGTATTTT. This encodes CASSSRTGDLDTQYF.

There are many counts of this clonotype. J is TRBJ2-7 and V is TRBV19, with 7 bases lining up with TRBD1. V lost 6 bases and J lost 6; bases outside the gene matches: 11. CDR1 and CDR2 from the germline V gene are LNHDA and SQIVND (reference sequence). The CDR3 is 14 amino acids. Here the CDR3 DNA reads TGTGCCAGTAGCCCTAGTACACAGGGGCGCGAGCAGTACTTC. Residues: CASSPSTQGREQYF. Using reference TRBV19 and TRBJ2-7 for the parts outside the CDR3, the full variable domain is DGGITQSPKYLFRKEGQNVTLSCEQNLNHDAMYWYRQDPGQGLRLIYYSQIVNDFQKGDIAEGYSVSREKKESFPLTVTSAQKNPTAFYLCASSPSTQGREQYFGPGTRLTVT.

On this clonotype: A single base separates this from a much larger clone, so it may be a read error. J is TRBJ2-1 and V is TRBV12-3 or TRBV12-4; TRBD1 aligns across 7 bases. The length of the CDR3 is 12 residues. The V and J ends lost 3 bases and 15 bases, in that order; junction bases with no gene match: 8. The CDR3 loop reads CASSFYGTDPFF. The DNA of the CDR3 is TGTGCCAGCAGTTTCTACGGGACAGATCCGTTCTTC.

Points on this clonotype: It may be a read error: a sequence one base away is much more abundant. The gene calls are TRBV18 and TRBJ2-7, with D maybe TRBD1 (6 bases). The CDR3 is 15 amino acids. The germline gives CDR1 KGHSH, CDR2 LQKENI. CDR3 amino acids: CAGSPPGRGDYEQYF. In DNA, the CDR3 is TGTGCCGGCTCACCACCTGGCAGGGGTGACTACGAGCAGTACTTC.

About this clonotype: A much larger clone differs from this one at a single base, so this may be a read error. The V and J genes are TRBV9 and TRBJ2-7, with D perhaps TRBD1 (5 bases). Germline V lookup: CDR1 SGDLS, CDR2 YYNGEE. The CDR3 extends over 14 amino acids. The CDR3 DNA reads TGTGCCAGCAGCGTAGGTCCAGGGCCCTACGAGCAGCCCTTC. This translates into CASSVGPGPYEQPF.

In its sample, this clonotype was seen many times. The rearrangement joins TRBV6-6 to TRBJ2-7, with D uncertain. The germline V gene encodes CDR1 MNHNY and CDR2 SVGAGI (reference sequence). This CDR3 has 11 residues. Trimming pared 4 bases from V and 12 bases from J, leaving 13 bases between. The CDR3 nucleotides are TGTGCCAGCAGTTCAGATCTAACCCCGTACTTC. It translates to CASSSDLTPYF.